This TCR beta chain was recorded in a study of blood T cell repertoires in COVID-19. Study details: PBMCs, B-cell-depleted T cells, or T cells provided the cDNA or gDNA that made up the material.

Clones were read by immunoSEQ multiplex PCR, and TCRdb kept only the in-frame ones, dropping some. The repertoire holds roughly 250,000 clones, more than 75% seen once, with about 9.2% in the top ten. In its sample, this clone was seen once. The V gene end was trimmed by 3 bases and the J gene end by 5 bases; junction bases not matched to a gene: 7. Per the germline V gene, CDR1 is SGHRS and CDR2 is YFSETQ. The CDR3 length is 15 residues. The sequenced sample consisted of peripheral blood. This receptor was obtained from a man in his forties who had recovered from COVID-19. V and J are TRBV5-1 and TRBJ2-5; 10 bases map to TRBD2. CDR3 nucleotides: TGCGCCAGCAGCTCGCTAGCGGGAGCTCGGGAGACCCAGTACTTC. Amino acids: CASSSLAGARETQYF.